Listed here is a single T cell receptor beta chain. Its antigen is still unknown. Repertoires were generated with immunoSEQ multiplex PCR, while TCRdb's copy carries only in-frame clones and drops some. This sample yields more than 13,000 clones, of which roughly three quarters are seen a single time; under 5% belongs to the top ten. The record originates from a study of T cell repertoires in ileal Crohn's disease. Time point in this sample: neoterminal ileum biopsy at postoperative endoscopy, about 6 months after surgery. Study-wide results and caveats: All patients with clonality above 26.8% had endoscopic recurrence.

The germline V and J ends were trimmed by 4 bases and 6 bases, with 7 bases remaining between them. The CDR3 totals 12 residues. Germline CDR1 is SGHRS and CDR2 is YFSETQ. V and J are TRBV5-1 and TRBJ2-2; D remains unclear. This TCR came from an adult with Crohn's disease. The sequencing sample was made of ileal tissue. In DNA form, the CDR3 reads TGCGCCAGCAGCCCTTTGGCCGGGGAGCTGTTTTTT. Encoded protein: CASSPLAGELFF.